This is a list of T cell receptor beta chains from one sample in a study of cytotoxic CD8 clonotypes in ibrutinib-treated CLL. Measured with immunoSEQ multiplex PCR; TCRdb has only the in-frame clones, and not every one. The data contain approximately 47,000 clones, under 80% of them singletons. The sequenced sample was PBMCs, obtained after 24 months of ibrutinib treatment. The source of these receptors is a human donor with chronic lymphocytic leukemia. CDR3s include the opening cysteine and the closing phenylalanine or tryptophan. Fields, in order: D gene, J gene, clone size, V gene, CDR3 protein, CDR3 DNA. D genes are given only for firm matches. For some rows the clone size is stated as once, few or many, or as a class when expanded; others skip it.

d_call: TRBD2
j_call: TRBJ2-1
clone_size: .
v_call: TRBV7-8
cdr3_aa: CASSPLARTYNEQFF
cdr3_nt: TGTGCCAGCAGCCCACTAGCGCGAACTTACAATGAGCAGTTCTTC

d_call: TRBD1
j_call: TRBJ1-4
clone_size: few
v_call: TRBV18
cdr3_aa: CASSPRGQATEKLFF
cdr3_nt: TGTGCCAGCTCACCAAGGGGACAGGCAACCGAAAAACTGTTTTTT

d_call: TRBD1
j_call: TRBJ1-1
clone_size: .
v_call: TRBV15
cdr3_aa: CATSRLPDRVNTEAFF
cdr3_nt: TGTGCCACCAGCAGACTACCGGACAGGGTGAACACTGAAGCTTTCTTT

d_call: .
j_call: TRBJ1-2
clone_size: .
v_call: TRBV9
cdr3_aa: CASSERDTLGYGYTF
cdr3_nt: TGTGCCAGCAGCGAGCGGGACACCCTTGGGTATGGCTACACCTTC

d_call: .
j_call: TRBJ1-1
clone_size: many
v_call: TRBV4-1
cdr3_aa: CASSQRPPEAFF
cdr3_nt: TGCGCCAGCAGCCAACGCCCGCCTGAAGCTTTCTTT

d_call: TRBD2
j_call: TRBJ2-7
clone_size: .
v_call: TRBV4-1
cdr3_aa: CASSQVSGRGNSYEQYF
cdr3_nt: TGCGCCAGCAGCCAAGTTAGCGGGAGGGGGAACTCCTACGAGCAGTACTTC

d_call: TRBD1
j_call: TRBJ1-2
clone_size: many
v_call: TRBV13
cdr3_aa: CASSFLTGAGYGYTF
cdr3_nt: TGTGCCAGCAGCTTCTTGACAGGGGCGGGCTATGGCTACACCTTC

d_call: .
j_call: TRBJ2-7
clone_size: .
v_call: TRBV13
cdr3_aa: CASSLTGWGSYEQYF
cdr3_nt: TGTGCCAGCAGCTTAACAGGATGGGGCTCCTACGAGCAGTACTTC

d_call: .
j_call: TRBJ1-1
clone_size: once
v_call: TRBV4-1
cdr3_aa: CASSQGSTPSEAFF
cdr3_nt: TGTGCCAGCAGCCAAGGATCGACCCCCTCCGAAGCTTTCTTT

d_call: .
j_call: TRBJ2-7
clone_size: .
v_call: TRBV5-1
cdr3_aa: CASSAGLGYEQYF
cdr3_nt: TGCGCCAGCAGCGCCGGTCTAGGCTACGAGCAGTACTTC

d_call: .
j_call: TRBJ1-4
clone_size: .
v_call: TRBV7-3
cdr3_aa: CASSPGVGEKLFF
cdr3_nt: TGTGCCAGCAGCCCCGGGGTCGGTGAAAAACTGTTTTTT

d_call: .
j_call: TRBJ1-1
clone_size: .
v_call: TRBV2
cdr3_aa: CASVPGVAAFF
cdr3_nt: TGTGCCAGCGTCCCGGGGGTCGCCGCTTTCTTT

d_call: .
j_call: TRBJ2-7
clone_size: .
v_call: TRBV7-9
cdr3_aa: CASSLAGGYEQYF
cdr3_nt: TGTGCCAGCAGCTTAGCGGGGGGCTACGAGCAGTACTTC

d_call: .
j_call: TRBJ2-7
clone_size: .
v_call: TRBV5-1
cdr3_aa: CASSLAGETYEQYF
cdr3_nt: TGCGCCAGCAGCTTGGCCGGGGAAACCTACGAGCAGTACTTC

d_call: .
j_call: TRBJ1-5
clone_size: .
v_call: TRBV19
cdr3_aa: CASSRTGAGSQPQHF
cdr3_nt: TGTGCCAGTAGTAGGACTGGGGCAGGGTCACAGCCCCAGCATTTT

d_call: TRBD1
j_call: TRBJ2-5
clone_size: .
v_call: TRBV29-1
cdr3_aa: CSGRKGTGGQETQYF
cdr3_nt: TGCAGCGGACGGAAGGGGACAGGGGGCCAAGAGACCCAGTACTTC

d_call: TRBD1
j_call: TRBJ2-3
clone_size: .
v_call: TRBV2
cdr3_aa: CARQGDTQYF
cdr3_nt: TGTGCCCGACAGGGGGATACGCAGTATTTT

d_call: TRBD2
j_call: TRBJ2-1
clone_size: .
v_call: TRBV4-1
cdr3_aa: CASSQPGLAGEFEQFF
cdr3_nt: TGCGCCAGCAGCCAACCCGGACTAGCGGGAGAGTTTGAGCAGTTCTTC

d_call: .
j_call: TRBJ1-6
clone_size: .
v_call: TRBV6-1
cdr3_aa: CASSQGTSPLHF
cdr3_nt: TGTGCCAGCAGCCAGGGCACTTCACCCCTCCACTTT

d_call: .
j_call: TRBJ1-1
clone_size: few
v_call: TRBV30
cdr3_aa: CAGSPDTEAFF
cdr3_nt: TGTGCCGGATCCCCGGACACTGAAGCTTTCTTT

d_call: TRBD2
j_call: TRBJ2-1
clone_size: .
v_call: TRBV7-8
cdr3_aa: CASSPGTSGIQFF
cdr3_nt: TGTGCCAGCAGCCCCGGTACTAGCGGGATCCAGTTCTTC

d_call: .
j_call: TRBJ2-5
clone_size: once
v_call: TRBV30
cdr3_aa: CAWSGDLSSGTLRVGTQYF
cdr3_nt: TGTGCCTGGAGTGGGGATTTATCTAGTGGCACACTGAGGGTTGGGACCCAGTACTTC

d_call: .
j_call: TRBJ1-2
clone_size: .
v_call: TRBV5-4
cdr3_aa: CASSLVGGARLLSGYTF
cdr3_nt: TGTGCCAGCAGCTTGGTGGGGGGGGCCCGACTCCTGTCTGGCTACACCTTC

d_call: TRBD1
j_call: TRBJ2-6
clone_size: .
v_call: TRBV5-1
cdr3_aa: CASSRTGGVTGANVLTF
cdr3_nt: TGCGCCAGCAGCAGGACAGGGGGCGTAACTGGGGCCAACGTCCTGACTTTC

d_call: .
j_call: TRBJ2-5
clone_size: once
v_call: TRBV7-9
cdr3_aa: CASSFRGLQETQYF
cdr3_nt: TGTGCCAGCAGCTTCCGGGGGCTCCAAGAGACCCAGTACTTC